This entry lists 28 T cell receptor beta chains sequenced from one sample in a study of CD8 T cells in ankylosing spondylitis. TCRdb reanalysed the 5' RACE reads using MiXCR and keeps one entry per CDR3 protein. Of fewer than 200,000 distinct CDR3 sequences listed, 9.5% to 10% are singletons. Sequenced input: blood, either unsorted or a sorted T cell fraction (not recorded which). These TCRs come from a female donor with ankylosing spondylitis or in good health (not recorded which).

The rearrangement uses TRBV7-2 and TRBJ2-7; 11 bases align to TRBD2. The CDR3 consists of 14 residues. Germline V CDR1 and CDR2: SGHTA, FQGNSA. After removal of 1 base from V and 5 bases from J, the junction contained 1 base not matched to a gene. As DNA, the CDR3 is TGTGCCAGCAGCTTAGAACTAGCGGGAGACGAGCAGTACTTC. Translated: CASSLELAGDEQYF.

This clonotype occurred many times. CDR3 amino acids: CASSQEQGTYGYTF. The CDR3 bases are TGCGCCAGCAGCCAAGAGCAGGGCACCTATGGCTACACCTTC. The gene calls are TRBV4-3 and TRBJ1-2; TRBD1 is a possible D gene (5 bases). The germline CDR1 and CDR2 sequences are LGHNA and YSLEER. The V and J ends lost 0 bases and 4 bases respectively, with 9 bases between them. This CDR3 is built from 14 residues.

This clonotype was picked up many times. This chain uses TRBV4-2 with TRBJ1-2; TRBD1 is a possible D gene (5 bases). CDR1 is LGHNA, CDR2 YNFKEQ, per germline. This CDR3 is built from 15 residues. The V and J ends lost 0 bases and 4 bases respectively, with 12 bases between them. This CDR3 reads CASSQDGTGGYGYTF. For the CDR3, the DNA is TGTGCCAGCAGCCAAGATGGTACGGGGGGCTATGGCTACACCTTC.

This chain connects TRBV7-3 to TRBJ2-6, with D tentatively TRBD2 (7 bases). Germline CDR1 is SGHTA and CDR2 is FQGTGA. V lost 3 bases to trimming and J lost 0 bases, with 27 bases between them. This CDR3 has 22 amino acids. CDR3: CASSFPLSLGGTFHSGANVLTF. CDR3 nucleotides: TGTGCCAGCAGCTTTCCTCTGTCCCTGGGGGGGACATTCCACTCTGGGGCCAACGTCCTGACTTTC.

This rearrangement joins TRBV5-6 to TRBJ2-2; D unresolved. CDR3 length: 14 amino acids. V gave up 4 bases and J gave up 6 bases, with 13 bases separating them. Germline V lookup: CDR1 SGHDT, CDR2 YYEEEE. CDR3 bases: TGTGCCAGCAGCCCCAGGCACGTCGCCGGGGAGCTGTTTTTT. Encoded protein: CASSPRHVAGELFF.

This clonotype appeared a few times. The chain is built from TRBV28 and TRBJ2-7; 7 positions agree with TRBD1. With V trimmed by 7 bases and J by 4 bases, 22 bases remained unmatched. CDR1 MDHEN and CDR2 SYDVKM come from the germline V gene. This CDR3 spans 18 amino acids. The CDR3 nucleotides read TGTGCCAGCAAAGCCCGTTCCACGTCGACAGGGTTCCTGTACGAGCAGTACTTC. The encoded protein is CASKARSTSTGFLYEQYF.

The CDR3 region is CASSSGHPYEQYF. In nucleotides, the CDR3 is TGCGCCAGCAGCTCGGGACACCCCTACGAGCAGTACTTC. The V call is TRBV5-1, the J call TRBJ2-7; possibly TRBD1 for D (6 bases). Trimming left V 3 bases short and J 2 bases short, with 9 bases between. CDR1 and CDR2 (germline): SGHRS, YFSETQ. This CDR3 comprises 13 residues.

The rearrangement joins TRBV15 to TRBJ1-2, with D uncertain. This CDR3 region has 14 residues. Per germline, CDR1 LNHNV and CDR2 YYDKDF (reference sequence). The V gene lost 0 bases and the J gene lost 4 bases, with 9 bases spanning the gap. The CDR3 loop reads CATSRDRAAYGYTF. The CDR3 DNA is TGTGCCACCAGCAGAGATAGGGCCGCCTATGGCTACACCTTC.

The CDR3 protein is CASTLGGQGYLNTEAFF. The CDR3 DNA sequence: TGTGCCAGCACCCTGGGGGGACAGGGTTATTTGAACACTGAAGCTTTCTTT. V and J are TRBV5-5 and TRBJ1-1; 9 bases agree with TRBD1. The trim removed 6 bases at V and 0 bases at J, leaving 12 bases unmatched. Germline-derived CDR1 and CDR2 are SGHKS and YYEKEE (reference sequence). The CDR3 is made up of 17 amino acids.

This clonotype occurred many times. The chain employs TRBV12-3 or TRBV12-4 and TRBJ1-1; D perhaps matches TRBD1 (5 bases). The V end was cut by 2 bases, the J end by 5 bases, with 15 bases between. The CDR3 is made up of 15 amino acids. In nucleotides, the CDR3 is TGTGCCAGCAGTTTAAGGGGCGGGGGTGGAACTGAAGCTTTCTTT. The encoded protein is CASSLRGGGGTEAFF.

The chain carries TRBV20-1 and TRBJ2-1, with D perhaps matching TRBD1 (5 bases). V was pared by 6 bases and J by 2 bases, with 14 bases between. The CDR3 spans 14 residues. Germline CDR1 DFQATT, CDR2 SNEGSKA (reference sequence). Here the CDR3 DNA reads TGCAGTGCCCCAGGGAAGGTCCCCTACAATGAGCAGTTCTTC. This codes for CSAPGKVPYNEQFF.

In its sample, this clonotype was seen a few times. The rearrangement joins TRBV4-3 to TRBJ2-7; 8 bases match TRBD2. Germline V CDR1 and CDR2: LGHNA, YSLEER. This CDR3 region has 15 residues. Trimming took 0 bases from V and 5 from J; bases not matched to a gene: 6. CDR3 protein: CASSQDGREGHEQYF. As DNA, the CDR3 is TGCGCCAGCAGCCAAGACGGGAGGGAGGGACACGAGCAGTACTTC.

This clonotype was seen repeatedly, ten times or more. CDR3 residues: CASSLSTLNTGELFF. CDR3 nucleotide sequence: TGTGCCAGCAGCTTGTCGACTCTGAACACCGGGGAGCTGTTTTTT. The gene calls are TRBV7-8 and TRBJ2-2; the D is unclear. Trimming took 3 bases from V and 1 from J, leaving 9 bases between them. The CDR3 is 15 amino acids. Germline loops: CDR1 SGHVS, CDR2 FQNEAQ.

Ten or more counts support this clonotype. The V gene is TRBV27, the J gene TRBJ2-2; 7 bases are a match to TRBD1. Per the germline V gene, CDR1 is MNHEY and CDR2 is SMNVEV (reference sequence). CDR3 length: 14 residues. V shed 1 base, J shed 4 bases, and the junction held 0 bases outside the gene matches. The CDR3 spells CASSLWDSTGELFF. The CDR3 coding sequence is TGTGCCAGCAGTTTATGGGACAGCACCGGGGAGCTGTTTTTT.

The chain joins TRBV21-1 to TRBJ2-7; the D call TRBD2 from the table was never checked on the DNA. TRBV21-1 is classified as a pseudogene. This CDR3 region has 16 residues. CDR3 loop: CASSKIPSGRAYEQYF. CDR3 nucleotide sequence: TGTGCCAGCAGCAAAATCCCTAGCGGGAGGGCCTACGAGCAGTACTTC.

This clonotype occurred many times. Here the CDR3 DNA reads TGTGCCAGCACCTCAACAGGGACGAACACTGAAGCTTTCTTT. It translates to CASTSTGTNTEAFF. The chain is built from TRBV12-3 or TRBV12-4 and TRBJ1-1; a possible D gene is TRBD1 (6 bases). This CDR3 has 14 residues. V was shortened by 7 bases and J by 1 base, with 13 bases between the two germline ends.

The J gene is TRBJ2-7, the V gene TRBV6-1, with D maybe TRBD2 (6 bases). Trimming took 7 bases from V and 3 from J, leaving 13 bases between them. The length of the CDR3 is 13 residues. Germline CDR1 and CDR2: MNHNS and SASEGT. CDR3 sequence: CASNPPGDYEQYF. The CDR3 DNA reads as TGTGCCAGCAACCCCCCGGGGGACTACGAGCAGTACTTC.

This clonotype was recorded many times. This chain connects TRBV29-1 to TRBJ2-2; no clear D. Trimming cost V 2 bases and J 0 bases, with 7 bases left between them. This CDR3 comprises 14 residues. CDR1 and CDR2 (germline): SQVTM, ANQGSEA. Here the CDR3 DNA reads TGCAGCGTTGAACGTACAACGAACACCGGGGAGCTGTTTTTT. This encodes CSVERTTNTGELFF.

This rearrangement joins TRBV6-2 or TRBV6-3 to TRBJ1-1; D remains ambiguous. Germline V gene lookup returns CDR1 MNHEY and CDR2 SVGEGT. The CDR3 is made up of 16 amino acids. V was pared by 2 bases and J by 3 bases, with 16 bases between. This chain's CDR3 is CASSYLMTVRDTEAFF. As DNA, the CDR3 is TGTGCCAGCAGTTACCTTATGACGGTTCGGGACACTGAAGCTTTCTTT.

There are many counts of this clonotype. The chain links TRBV12-3 or TRBV12-4 to TRBJ2-1; D possibly corresponds to TRBD1 (6 bases). The V end was cut by 7 bases, the J end by 10 bases, with 23 bases between. This CDR3 is built from 15 residues. CDR3 residues: CASTEAGGQREEQFF. CDR3 nucleotide sequence: TGTGCCAGCACCGAGGCGGGCGGACAGAGGGAAGAGCAGTTCTTC.

This chain links TRBV12-3 or TRBV12-4 with TRBJ2-3; TRBD2 matches at 10 bases. CDR3 size: 16 residues. V shed 4 bases, J shed 5 bases, and the junction held 9 bases outside the gene matches. DNA for the CDR3: TGTGCCAGCAGTTCCGGCAGCGGGAGGGAGGTAGATACGCAGTATTTT. Its translation is CASSSGSGREVDTQYF.

Only one count was recorded for this clonotype. At one end, the junction sequence differs from germline, possibly due to a read error. The DNA of the CDR3 is TGTGCCAGCTGCCATGATGGACAGCCCAACAATGAGCAGTTCTTC. Protein sequence: CASCHDGQPNNEQFF. The rearrangement uses TRBV14 and TRBJ2-1; the D gene is possibly TRBD1 (6 bases). The CDR3 is made up of 15 amino acids. Germline V gene lookup returns CDR1 SGHDN and CDR2 FVKESK.

V and J are TRBV10-1 and TRBJ2-5; D call uncertain. V lost 10 bases, J lost 3 bases, and 15 bases lay in between. CDR3 length equals 13 residues. The germline gives CDR1 WNHNN, CDR2 SYGVQD (reference sequence). The DNA of the CDR3 is TGCGCCACCAAAATCACCCCGAAAGAGACCCAGTACTTC. It codes for CATKITPKETQYF.

This clonotype was detected many times. This chain connects TRBV11-2 to TRBJ2-1; D is possibly TRBD2 (6 bases). The V gene's germline CDR1 is SGHAT and CDR2 FQNNGV. CDR3 length: 12 amino acids. Trimming shortened V by 0 bases and J by 10 bases, and 7 bases separated the two germline ends. The CDR3: CASSLDGREQFF. The CDR3, as DNA: TGTGCCAGCAGCTTAGATGGGAGGGAGCAGTTCTTC.

There are many counts of this clonotype. The chain couples TRBV7-2 to TRBJ2-1; D might be TRBD1 or TRBD2, each matching 5 bases. CDR1 SGHTA and CDR2 FQGNSA come from the germline V gene. The CDR3 is made up of 15 amino acids. The V gene lost 0 bases and the J gene lost 8 bases, with 14 bases spanning the gap. The CDR3 here is CASSLAGPHGDEQFF. In DNA, the CDR3 is TGTGCCAGCAGCTTAGCGGGACCCCACGGGGATGAGCAGTTCTTC.

The chain carries TRBV5-6 and TRBJ2-2; D perhaps matches TRBD1 (5 bases). Germline CDR1 is SGHDT and CDR2 is YYEEEE. V lost 1 base and J lost 11, with 9 bases in between. The CDR3 loop spans 12 amino acids. CDR3 DNA: TGTGCCAGCAGCTTGATCCAGGGTGAGCTGTTTTTT. Its translation: CASSLIQGELFF. Together with reference TRBV5-6 and TRBJ2-2, the CDR3 gives the full variable domain: DAGVTQSPTHLIKTRGQQVTLRCSPKSGHDTVSWYQQALGQGPQFIFQYYEEEERQRGNFPDRFSGHQFPNYSSELNVNALLLGDSALYLCASSLIQGELFFGEGSRLTVL.

This clonotype was recorded a few times. A read error may account for a junction end that differs from germline. The CDR3 region is CASSPGSGDTQYF. CDR3 nucleotides: TGTGCTAGCAGCCCTGGGTCGGGGGATACGCAGTATTTT. V usage is TRBV7-7 and J usage is TRBJ2-3, with D maybe TRBD2 (5 bases). The germline V gene has CDR1 SSHAT and CDR2 FNYEAQ (reference sequence). This CDR3 has 13 amino acids.

In the case of this clonotype: A much larger clone differs from this one at a single base, so this may be a read error. The chain is built from TRBV5-1 and TRBJ2-1, with D possibly being TRBD2 (6 bases). Germline V gene data show CDR1 as SGHRS and CDR2 as YFSETQ. The CDR3 is 17 amino acids. CDR3 DNA sequence: TGCGCCGGCAGACACGACCCCCGGGGGTTCCAAAGGGATGAGCAGTTCTTC. This codes for CAGRHDPRGFQRDEQFF.